Listed here are 20 T cell receptor beta chains from one sample, sequenced in a study of radiotherapy plus CTLA-4 blockade in lung cancer. Data came from immunoSEQ multiplex PCR; TCRdb stores just in-frame clones and leaves some out. This sample has tens of thousands of clones, with about 79% found just once. The input for sequencing was peripheral blood, taken from a patient treated with radiotherapy plus ipilimumab. The receptors derive from a human donor with non-small cell lung cancer who had a partial response to radiotherapy plus ipilimumab. Some clones in this sample may be carry-over from other donors' samples.

This clone was recorded a few times. The chain joins TRBV6-1 to TRBJ2-1, with D maybe TRBD1 (5 bases). CDR1 MNHNS and CDR2 SASEGT come from the germline V gene. V lost 1 base and J lost 6, with 13 bases in between. The CDR3 loop spans 15 amino acids. CDR3 protein: CASSEDRRARNEQFF. The CDR3 region has the DNA TGTGCCAGCAGTGAAGATCGCAGGGCACGCAATGAGCAGTTCTTC.

This clone was detected only a few times. The rearrangement joins TRBV5-4 to TRBJ2-3, with 9 bases lining up with TRBD2. Germline loops: CDR1 SGHNT, CDR2 YYREEE (reference sequence). V shed 7 bases and J 4 bases; nucleotides not matched to a gene: 10. CDR3 length: 15 residues. The CDR3 sequence is CASWIGGGAADTQYF. CDR3 DNA sequence: TGTGCCAGCTGGATAGGCGGGGGGGCCGCAGATACGCAGTATTTT.

Judged by abundance, this clone is medium-sized. The DNA of the CDR3 is TGTGCCAGCAGGGAGGGGATGGGAGAGCAGTACTTC. It is translated as CASREGMGEQYF. This chain uses TRBV2 with TRBJ2-7; tentative D call: TRBD2 (6 bases). Germline V gene lookup returns CDR1 SNHLY and CDR2 FYNNEI. The ends were cut back, 6 bases at V and 7 bases at J, with 13 bases in the middle. The CDR3 consists of 12 residues.

The chain recombines TRBV29-1 with TRBJ1-1, with 8 bases matching TRBD1. The junction had 12 bases not matched to a gene; V was cut back by 6 bases and J by 0 bases. The CDR3 length is 16 residues. Germline V gene lookup returns CDR1 SQVTM and CDR2 ANQGSEA. CDR3 amino acids: CSVHTGGGEMNTEAFF. The CDR3 nucleotides are TGCAGCGTCCATACAGGGGGTGGGGAGATGAACACTGAAGCTTTCTTT.

The chain has TRBV9 and TRBJ2-7; 10 positions match TRBD1. Germline-derived CDR1 and CDR2 are SGDLS and YYNGEE. V was pared by 4 bases and J by 2 bases, with 9 bases of the junction left unmatched. The CDR3 loop spans 16 amino acids. The CDR3 bases are TGTGCCAGCAGCCGGGGACAGGGGAGCTTTCCCTACGAGCAGTACTTC. Translated, it gives CASSRGQGSFPYEQYF.

DNA for the CDR3: TGTGCCAGCTCACCACCTAGTATCCAAGACTATGGCTACACCTTC. Protein product: CASSPPSIQDYGYTF. The chain joins TRBV18 to TRBJ1-2; D gene uncertain. V was pared by 0 bases and J by 3 bases, with 11 bases between. Germline CDR1 reads KGHSH; CDR2 reads LQKENI. This CDR3 has 15 amino acids.

This clone was observed a few times. The rearrangement links TRBV28 to TRBJ1-2, with D unclear. Trimming cost V 1 base and J 7 bases, with 10 bases left between them. Germline CDR1 MDHEN, CDR2 SYDVKM. The CDR3 is 13 amino acids. The CDR3 loop is CASSLSREIGYTF. CDR3 nucleotides: TGTGCCAGCAGTTTATCTAGGGAGATTGGCTACACCTTC.

The chain joins TRBV19 to TRBJ2-1; the D gene is possibly TRBD2 (6 bases). Trimming shortened V by 3 bases and J by 3 bases, and 15 bases separated the two germline ends. CDR1 is LNHDA and CDR2 is SQIVND in the germline V gene (reference sequence). This CDR3 comprises 16 residues. Written as DNA, the CDR3 is TGTGCCAGTAGTATCGGCTATGGGGGGAACTACAATGAGCAGTTCTTC. Translated, it gives CASSIGYGGNYNEQFF.

V usage is TRBV11-2 and J usage is TRBJ1-4; D perhaps matches TRBD1 (6 bases). Germline V lookup: CDR1 SGHAT, CDR2 FQNNGV. V was cut by 5 bases and J by 7 bases, with 14 bases left in between. The CDR3 is 14 amino acids. CDR3 protein: CASSTGTLTEKLFF. Here the CDR3 DNA reads TGTGCCAGCAGCACCGGGACACTCACTGAAAAACTGTTTTTT.

V gene TRBV6-1 combines with J gene TRBJ1-2; D gene unclear. CDR3 length: 13 residues. Germline V CDR1 and CDR2: MNHNS, SASEGT. Deletions cut 5 bases from V and 8 bases from J, with 15 bases between. The CDR3 loop is CASSYEVSWGYTF. CDR3 bases: TGTGCCAGCAGTTATGAAGTGAGCTGGGGCTACACCTTC.

CDR3 sequence reads: CASSSTRQETQYF. In nucleotides, the CDR3 is TGTGCCAGCAGCTCTACTAGGCAAGAGACCCAGTACTTC. J is TRBJ2-5 and V is TRBV5-6, with TRBD2 as a possible D gene (5 bases). Deletions cut 3 bases from V and 2 bases from J, with 8 bases between. CDR3 length: 13 amino acids. CDR1 is SGHDT and CDR2 is YYEEEE in the germline V gene.

The V and J genes are TRBV7-9 and TRBJ2-3; 10 positions match TRBD2. V lost 5 bases, J lost 3 bases, and 8 bases stayed unmatched. Germline V gene lookup returns CDR1 SEHNR and CDR2 FQNEAQ (reference sequence). CDR3 size: 16 residues. CDR3 DNA: TGTGCCAGCAGCGTGGGCCTACTAGCGGGGACAGATACGCAGTATTTT. Protein product: CASSVGLLAGTDTQYF.

The sample holds a few counts of this clone. The V call is TRBV19, the J call TRBJ1-2, with 8 bases matching TRBD1. CDR1 and CDR2 from the germline V gene are LNHDA and SQIVND (reference sequence). V lost 10 bases, J lost 4 bases, and 8 bases stayed unmatched. The length of the CDR3 is 13 residues. DNA for the CDR3: TGTGCCACCAAAGGGACAGGACCCTATGGCTACACCTTC. Translation: CATKGTGPYGYTF.

The chain carries TRBV2 and TRBJ1-1; D is perhaps TRBD1 (6 bases). This CDR3 is built from 16 residues. Germline V CDR1 and CDR2: SNHLY, FYNNEI. Deletions cut 7 bases from V and 5 bases from J, with 23 bases between. In DNA, the CDR3 is TGTGCCAGCATCGAAGGGGGGGACCTCGTCGGAACTGAAGCTTTCTTT. Encoded protein: CASIEGGDLVGTEAFF.

The V gene is TRBV28, the J gene TRBJ1-5; no definite D call. The CDR3 is made up of 13 amino acids. CDR1 is MDHEN and CDR2 is SYDVKM in the germline V gene. V lost 8 bases to trimming and J lost 2 bases, with 10 bases between them. The CDR3 loop is CASAGWGNQPQHF. For the CDR3, the DNA is TGTGCCAGCGCGGGATGGGGCAATCAGCCCCAGCATTTT.

The CDR3 DNA reads TGTGCCAGCAGTTCACAACCCAGTAGCACAGATACGCAGTATTTT. Protein product: CASSSQPSSTDTQYF. The gene calls are TRBV2 and TRBJ2-3; D not resolved. Trimming left V 5 bases short and J 0 bases short, with 12 bases between. The V gene's germline CDR1 is SNHLY and CDR2 FYNNEI. This CDR3 has 15 amino acids.

This clone appeared a few times. This rearrangement joins TRBV28 to TRBJ1-5; TRBD1 might be the D (5 bases). Germline V gives CDR1 MDHEN, CDR2 SYDVKM. Trimming cost V 6 bases and J 5 bases, with 14 bases left between them. CDR3 size: 14 residues. The CDR3 region has the DNA TGTGCCAGCAGGACCGACAGCGTATATCAGCCCCAGCATTTT. Its translation is CASRTDSVYQPQHF.

The chain joins TRBV5-4 to TRBJ1-2; D unresolved. In germline, CDR1 is SGHNT, CDR2 YYREEE (reference sequence). The CDR3 spans 14 residues. Trimming took 2 bases from V and 4 from J, leaving 12 bases between them. As DNA, the CDR3 is TGTGCCAGCAGCTTAGGAGGGTTGCTCTATGGCTACACCTTC. This sequence encodes CASSLGGLLYGYTF.

This chain connects TRBV6-4 to TRBJ2-3, with D perhaps TRBD1 (6 bases). The CDR3 loop spans 16 amino acids. V dropped 6 bases and J dropped 0 bases, with 16 bases sitting between them. Germline CDR1 is MRHNA and CDR2 is SNTAGT. DNA of the CDR3: TGTGCCAGCAGCCCAGCCAGGACAGCTAGCACAGATACGCAGTATTTT. It specifies CASSPARTASTDTQYF.

This chain uses TRBV2 with TRBJ1-2; TRBD1 matches at 9 bases. Germline V gives CDR1 SNHLY, CDR2 FYNNEI. This CDR3 comprises 15 residues. The V segment lost 4 bases and the J segment 4 bases; nucleotides outside the gene matches: 7. CDR3 residues: CASSARQGEVYGYTF. CDR3 in DNA: TGTGCCAGCAGTGCCCGACAGGGGGAGGTCTATGGCTACACCTTC.